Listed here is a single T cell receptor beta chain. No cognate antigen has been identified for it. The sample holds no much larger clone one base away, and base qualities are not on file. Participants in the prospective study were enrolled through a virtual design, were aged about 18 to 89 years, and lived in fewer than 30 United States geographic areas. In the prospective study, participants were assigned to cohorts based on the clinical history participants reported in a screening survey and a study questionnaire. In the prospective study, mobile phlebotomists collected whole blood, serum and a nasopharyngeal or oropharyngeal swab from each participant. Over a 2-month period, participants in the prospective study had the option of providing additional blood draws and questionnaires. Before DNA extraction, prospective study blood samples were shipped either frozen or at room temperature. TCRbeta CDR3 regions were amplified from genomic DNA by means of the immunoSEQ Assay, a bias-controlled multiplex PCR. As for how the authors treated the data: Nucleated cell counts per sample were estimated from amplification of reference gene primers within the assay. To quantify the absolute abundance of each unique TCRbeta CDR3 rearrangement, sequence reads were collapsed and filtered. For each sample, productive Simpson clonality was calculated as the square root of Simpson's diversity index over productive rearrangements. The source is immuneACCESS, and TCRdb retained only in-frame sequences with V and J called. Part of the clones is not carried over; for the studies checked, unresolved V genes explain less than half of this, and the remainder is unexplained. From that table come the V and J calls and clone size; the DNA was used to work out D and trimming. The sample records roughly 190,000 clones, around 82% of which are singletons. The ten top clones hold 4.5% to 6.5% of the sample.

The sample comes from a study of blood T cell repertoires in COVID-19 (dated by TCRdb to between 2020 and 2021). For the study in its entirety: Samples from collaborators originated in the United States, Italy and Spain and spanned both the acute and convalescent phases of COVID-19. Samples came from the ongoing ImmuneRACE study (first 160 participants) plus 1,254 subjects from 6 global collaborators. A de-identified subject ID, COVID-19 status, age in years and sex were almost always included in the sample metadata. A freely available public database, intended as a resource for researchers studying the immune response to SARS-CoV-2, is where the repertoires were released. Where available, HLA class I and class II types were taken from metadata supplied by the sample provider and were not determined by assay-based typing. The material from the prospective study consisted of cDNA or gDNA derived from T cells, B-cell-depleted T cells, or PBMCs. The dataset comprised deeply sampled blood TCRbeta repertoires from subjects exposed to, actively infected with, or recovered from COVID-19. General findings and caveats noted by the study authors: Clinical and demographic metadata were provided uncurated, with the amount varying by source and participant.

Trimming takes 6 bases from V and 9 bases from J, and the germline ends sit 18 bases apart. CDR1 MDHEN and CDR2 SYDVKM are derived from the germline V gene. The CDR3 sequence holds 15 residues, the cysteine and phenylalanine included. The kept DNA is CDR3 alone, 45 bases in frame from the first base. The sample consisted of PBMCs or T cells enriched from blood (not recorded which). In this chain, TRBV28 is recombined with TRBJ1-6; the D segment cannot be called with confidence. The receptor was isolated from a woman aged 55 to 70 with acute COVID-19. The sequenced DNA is TGTGCCAGCAGCGCCACAAACGGCGGCGGTTCACCCCTCCACTTT. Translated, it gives CASSATNGGGSPLHF.